A single sample gave rise to the 21 T cell receptor beta chains below, sequenced in a study of CD8 T cells in Susac syndrome. The RNA input was roughly 0.45 to 1 ug, and it was reverse transcribed with random hexamers. A single record per CDR3 protein comes from TCRdb applying MiXCR to the immunoSEQ multiplex PCR reads. The repertoire includes approximately 120,000 distinct CDR3 sequences, around 94% of them detected once, and 0.2% to 0.25% sits in the top ten. Sequencing was done on a sample of CD8+ T cells from PBMCs. These receptors came from a human donor with Susac syndrome.

J is TRBJ2-5 and V is TRBV29-1; D gene ambiguous. Germline V gene sequence: CDR1 SQVTM, CDR2 ANQGSEA. V was clipped by 3 bases and J by 2 bases, with 16 bases between them. The CDR3 is made up of 15 amino acids. The CDR3 is CSVDYLGSSQETQYF. The CDR3 coding sequence is TGCAGCGTTGATTATTTGGGCAGCTCTCAAGAGACCCAGTACTTC.

This clonotype was seen more than once but under ten times. The chain recombines TRBV7-9 with TRBJ2-7; no clear D gene. The CDR3 extends over 12 amino acids. Between the trimmed V and J ends, which lost 7 bases and 0 bases, there was a span of 7 bases. Germline V gives CDR1 SEHNR, CDR2 FQNEAQ (reference sequence). The CDR3 DNA sequence: TGTGCCAGCACAGGCACCTCCTACGAGCAGTACTTC. This codes for CASTGTSYEQYF.

This rearrangement joins TRBV12-3 or TRBV12-4 to TRBJ2-1, with no clear D. V was clipped by 7 bases and J by 9 bases, with 10 bases between them. The CDR3 covers 11 residues. In DNA form, the CDR3 reads TGTGCCAGCACCCTCGGTGGTGAGCAGTTCTTC. Protein sequence: CASTLGGEQFF.

V and J are TRBV29-1 and TRBJ2-1; possible D gene TRBD2, 6 bases. The ends were cut back, 6 bases at V and 1 base at J, with 10 bases in the middle. The germline V gene encodes CDR1 SQVTM and CDR2 ANQGSEA. The CDR3 spans 13 residues. This CDR3 reads CSVLGGSYNEQFF. The DNA for the CDR3 is TGCAGCGTATTAGGAGGGTCCTACAATGAGCAGTTCTTC.

The chain uses TRBV19 and TRBJ2-7; 9 bases agree with TRBD1. V lost 3 bases and J lost 2; bases outside the gene matches: 2. This CDR3 region has 14 residues. Germline values: CDR1 LNHDA, CDR2 SQIVND (reference sequence). CDR3 residues: CASSIGTGTYEQYF. CDR3 bases: TGTGCCAGTAGTATTGGGACAGGGACCTACGAGCAGTACTTC.

This chain links TRBV13 with TRBJ1-2; tentatively, D is TRBD1 (5 bases). The CDR3 has 12 amino acids. In germline, CDR1 is PRHDT, CDR2 FYEKMQ (reference sequence). V lost 4 bases and J lost 9, with 12 bases in between. The CDR3 DNA is TGTGCCAGCAGCTCCGGGACCCTTAGCTACACCTTC. This codes for CASSSGTLSYTF.

This chain uses TRBV9 with TRBJ1-4; 7 bases match TRBD1. Per the germline V gene, CDR1 is SGDLS and CDR2 is YYNGEE. The CDR3 has 15 residues. V dropped 4 bases and J dropped 6; count of bases not matched to a gene: 9. The CDR3 spells CASSSPTGRYEKLFF. CDR3 nucleotide sequence: TGTGCCAGCAGCTCACCGACAGGGCGTTATGAAAAACTGTTTTTT.

The sample holds one count of this clonotype. The chain carries TRBV9 and TRBJ2-7, with 10 nucleotides matching TRBD2. Trimming took 3 bases from V and 2 from J; bases not matched to a gene: 2. Germline CDR1 is SGDLS and CDR2 is YYNGEE. The CDR3 extends over 14 amino acids. This CDR3 reads CASSDSGRPYEQYF. CDR3 coding DNA: TGTGCCAGCAGCGATAGCGGGAGGCCCTACGAGCAGTACTTC. The full variable domain, rest sourced from reference TRBV9 and TRBJ2-7, is DSGVTQTPKHLITATGQRVTLRCSPRSGDLSVYWYQQSLDQGLQFLIQYYNGEERAKGNILERFSAQQFPDLHSELNLSSLELGDSALYFCASSDSGRPYEQYFGPGTRLTVT.

The rearrangement joins TRBV30 to TRBJ1-5; a weak D match, TRBD1 (5 bases). Germline V gene lookup returns CDR1 GTSNPN and CDR2 SVGIG (reference sequence). The CDR3 totals 15 residues. Trimming took off 3 bases at V and 1 base at J, with 13 bases between the two ends. The CDR3, as DNA: TGTGCCTGGAGCCCAGGCGGGGCGAGCAATCAGCCCCAGCATTTT. Residues: CAWSPGGASNQPQHF.

This chain connects TRBV11-1 to TRBJ2-7; D may be TRBD1 or TRBD2 (5 bases each). The CDR3 length is 13 residues. V gave up 4 bases and J gave up 5 bases, with 12 bases separating them. The germline CDR1 and CDR2 sequences are SGHAT and FQDESV (reference sequence). CDR3 loop: CASSSRGVNEQYF. CDR3 sequence (DNA): TGTGCCAGCAGCTCCAGAGGGGTCAACGAGCAGTACTTC.

The gene calls are TRBV2 and TRBJ2-7; tentative D call: TRBD2 (6 bases). Germline-derived CDR1 and CDR2 are SNHLY and FYNNEI. Trimming shortened V by 4 bases and J by 2 bases, and 15 bases separated the two germline ends. CDR3 length equals 15 residues. CDR3 sequence reads: CASSGGAGTPYEQYF. In DNA form, the CDR3 reads TGTGCCAGCAGTGGCGGGGCAGGGACCCCCTACGAGCAGTACTTC.

The V and J genes are TRBV7-3 and TRBJ2-3, with D possibly TRBD1 on 5 matching bases. Trimming removed 1 base at V and 5 bases at J, with 10 bases between. Germline loops: CDR1 SGHTA, CDR2 FQGTGA. This CDR3 region has 14 residues. DNA of the CDR3: TGTGCCAGCAGCTTAAGCAGGGCGGAAGATACGCAGTATTTT. It specifies CASSLSRAEDTQYF.

The rearrangement joins TRBV4-3 to TRBJ2-1, with a tentative D call TRBD2 (6 bases). CDR1 and CDR2 (germline): LGHNA, YSLEER. The CDR3 has 16 residues. Trimming stripped 1 base from V and 0 bases from J, with 10 bases between. CDR3 sequence reads: CASSQVASDSYNEQFF. As DNA, the CDR3 is TGCGCCAGCAGCCAAGTGGCTAGCGACTCCTACAATGAGCAGTTCTTC.

The chain joins TRBV27 to TRBJ2-1; D ambiguous. Germline V gene sequence: CDR1 MNHEY, CDR2 SMNVEV (reference sequence). The V end was cut by 5 bases, the J end by 3 bases, with 17 bases between. The CDR3 runs to 16 residues. CDR3 sequence (DNA): TGTGCCAGCAGTCCCGACCTTGGATCTAGCTACAATGAGCAGTTCTTC. Amino acid sequence: CASSPDLGSSYNEQFF.

DNA for the CDR3: TGTGCCAGCAGTTTTCTTATGAACACTGAAGCTTTCTTT. Translated, it gives CASSFLMNTEAFF. The genes are TRBV27 and TRBJ1-1; D remains unclear. This CDR3 has 13 residues. Germline CDR1 reads MNHEY; CDR2 reads SMNVEV (reference sequence). V dropped 3 bases and J dropped 0 bases, with 5 bases sitting between them.

CDR3 in DNA: TGCAGTGCTAGAGATCCAGGGGAAGGGGTGAGCTATGGCTACACCTTC. Protein sequence: CSARDPGEGVSYGYTF. This chain connects TRBV20-1 to TRBJ1-2, with D possibly being TRBD1 (6 bases). CDR1 is DFQATT and CDR2 is SNEGSKA in the germline V gene (reference sequence). The CDR3 has 16 residues. V lost 0 bases and J 4 bases, leaving 18 bases between the germline ends.

Only one count was recorded for this clonotype. The rearrangement joins TRBV20-1 to TRBJ2-7; tentatively, D is TRBD2 (5 bases). The CDR3 is 16 amino acids. Trimming stripped 2 bases from V and 6 bases from J, with 23 bases between. Germline V lookup: CDR1 DFQATT, CDR2 SNEGSKA (reference sequence). In DNA, the CDR3 is TGCAGTGCTAGACCACTCCGGGGATTTGCTATTACCGAGCAGTACTTC. It specifies CSARPLRGFAITEQYF.

The chain uses TRBV2 and TRBJ1-5, with no clear D. V lost 6 bases and J 3 bases, leaving 6 bases between the germline ends. This CDR3 comprises 12 residues. Per germline, CDR1 SNHLY and CDR2 FYNNEI. The CDR3 is CASRVSNQPQHF. The CDR3 bases are TGTGCCAGCAGGGTCTCCAATCAGCCCCAGCATTTT.

This clonotype was seen a handful of times. The J gene is TRBJ2-7, the V gene TRBV12-3 or TRBV12-4; D gene unclear. V was shortened by 5 bases and J by 4 bases, with 9 bases between the two germline ends. CDR3 size: 12 residues. This CDR3 reads CASSPGTYEQYF. The CDR3, as DNA: TGTGCCAGCAGTCCTGGAACATACGAGCAGTACTTC.

The J gene is TRBJ2-7, the V gene TRBV15; a weak D match, TRBD2 (5 bases). The V end was cut by 5 bases, the J end by 2 bases, with 13 bases between. Germline V gene lookup returns CDR1 LNHNV and CDR2 YYDKDF (reference sequence). CDR3 length: 14 residues. DNA of the CDR3: TGTGCCACCAGCGCAGCGGAACCCCCCTACGAGCAGTACTTC. This codes for CATSAAEPPYEQYF.

The chain recombines TRBV29-1 with TRBJ2-1, with 7 bases identical to TRBD2. This CDR3 spans 15 amino acids. Germline CDR1 SQVTM, CDR2 ANQGSEA. Unmatched junction bases numbered 5, after V lost 3 bases and J lost 0 bases. Here the CDR3 reads CSVEVAGSSYNEQFF. DNA of the CDR3: TGCAGCGTTGAGGTAGCGGGTAGCTCCTACAATGAGCAGTTCTTC.